Following are 10 T cell receptor beta chains from one sample sequenced in a study of blood T cell repertoires in COVID-19. TCRdb keeps only in-frame clones here, not all; method: immunoSEQ multiplex PCR. The table shows roughly 200,000 clones, with 75% to 85% occurring only once. The sample was peripheral blood. These receptors originate from a human donor in a cohort sampled during active COVID-19.

The genes are TRBV12-3 or TRBV12-4 and TRBJ1-3; D ambiguous. The CDR3 totals 13 residues. V gave up 5 bases and J gave up 0 bases, with 5 bases separating them. The CDR3 reads CASSRLSGNTIYF. For the CDR3, the DNA is TGTGCCAGCAGTAGACTCTCTGGAAACACCATATATTTT.

V and J are TRBV7-2 and TRBJ1-4; 9 bases fit TRBD1. The germline CDR1 and CDR2 sequences are SGHTA and FQGNSA. The CDR3 loop spans 15 amino acids. Trimming took 6 bases from V and 5 from J; bases not matched to a gene: 7. The CDR3 bases are TGTGCCAGCAGACCCCCGGGACAGGGAAATGAAAAACTGTTTTTT. It translates to CASRPPGQGNEKLFF.

J is TRBJ1-1 and V is TRBV19, with TRBD1 matching 7 bases. This CDR3 spans 13 amino acids. V trimming: 5 bases; J trimming: 5 bases; junction bases outside the gene matches: 5. CDR1 LNHDA and CDR2 SQIVND come from the germline V gene (reference sequence). This CDR3 is CASSATGRTEAFF. The CDR3 bases are TGTGCCAGTAGTGCGACAGGGAGGACTGAAGCTTTCTTT.

This clone was detected many times. The J gene is TRBJ2-7, the V gene TRBV11-2, with 7 nucleotides matching TRBD2. The germline V gene has CDR1 SGHAT and CDR2 FQNNGV. The CDR3 totals 13 residues. V shed 5 bases, J shed 6 bases, and the junction held 7 bases outside the gene matches. For the CDR3, the DNA is TGTGCCAGCAGCCCCGGGACTACGGTCGAGCAGTACTTC. Its protein product is CASSPGTTVEQYF.

The chain couples TRBV7-2 to TRBJ1-6; 7 positions agree with TRBD1. The CDR3 totals 16 residues. Per germline, CDR1 SGHTA and CDR2 FQGNSA. V lost 4 bases to trimming and J lost 4 bases; unmatched junction nucleotides: 7. The CDR3 reads CASSYASTGYNSPLHF. The CDR3 region has the DNA TGTGCCAGCAGCTACGCCTCGACAGGGTATAATTCACCCCTCCACTTT.

The chain links TRBV5-1 to TRBJ1-6; the match to TRBD1 covers 9 bases. The V and J ends lost 1 base and 10 bases, in that order; junction bases with no gene match: 9. The length of the CDR3 is 16 residues. Looked up from germline, CDR1 is SGHRS and CDR2 is YFSETQ. In DNA, the CDR3 is TGCGCCAGCAGCTTGTCCCCACAGGGGGCGAGATCACCCCTCCACTTT. Residues: CASSLSPQGARSPLHF.

This chain joins TRBV19 and TRBJ2-7, with 9 bases fitting TRBD1. In germline, CDR1 is LNHDA, CDR2 SQIVND (reference sequence). The CDR3 has 15 residues. With V trimmed by 7 bases and J by 0 bases, 7 bases remained unmatched. The DNA of the CDR3 is TGTGCCAGTAAACCGGACAGGGGCTCCTCCTACGAGCAGTACTTC. This encodes CASKPDRGSSYEQYF.

V is TRBV11-2 and J is TRBJ2-2, with 10 bases fitting TRBD2. J lost 9 bases, V lost 5 bases, and 9 bases had no gene match. The CDR3 is made up of 15 amino acids. Germline V lookup: CDR1 SGHAT, CDR2 FQNNGV. In DNA form, the CDR3 reads TGTGCCAGCAGCCACCCCTTAGCGGGGGGCAGGGAGCTGTTTTTT. Translating gives CASSHPLAGGRELFF.

This chain uses TRBV6-2 or TRBV6-3 with TRBJ2-3, with 8 bases aligning to TRBD1. CDR3 size: 16 residues. Looked up from germline, CDR1 is MNHEY and CDR2 is SVGEGT. Trimming cost V 3 bases and J 1 base; bases outside gene matches: 6. The CDR3 bases are TGTGCCAGCAGTTATCCCAGGGGGCGAGGCACAGATACGCAGTATTTT. Residues: CASSYPRGRGTDTQYF.

V is TRBV5-4 and J is TRBJ1-2, with D possibly being TRBD1 (6 bases). The CDR3 is made up of 14 amino acids. Trimming removed 5 bases at V and 3 bases at J, with 14 bases between. Germline assignment: CDR1 SGHNT and CDR2 YYREEE (reference sequence). The CDR3 here is CASSSEAGDYGYTF. In DNA, the CDR3 is TGTGCCAGCAGTTCGGAGGCAGGGGACTATGGCTACACCTTC.